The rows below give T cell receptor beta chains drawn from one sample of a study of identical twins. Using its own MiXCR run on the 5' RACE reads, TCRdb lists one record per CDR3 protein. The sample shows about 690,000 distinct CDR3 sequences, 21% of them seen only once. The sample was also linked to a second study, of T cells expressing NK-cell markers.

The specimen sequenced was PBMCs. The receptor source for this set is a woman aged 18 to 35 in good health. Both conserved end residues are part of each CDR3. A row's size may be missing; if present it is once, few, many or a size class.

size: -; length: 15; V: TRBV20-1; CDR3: CSAEADTGAAYEQYF
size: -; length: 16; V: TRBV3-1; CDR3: CASSQGAGGISETQYF
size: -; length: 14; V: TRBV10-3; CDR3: CAIRETSDSYEQYF
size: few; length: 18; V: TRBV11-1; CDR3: CASAAFSGGPSSYNEQFF
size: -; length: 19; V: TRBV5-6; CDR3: CASSWDVRLSRGGTDTQYF
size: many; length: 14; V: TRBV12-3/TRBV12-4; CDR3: CASSLAGPSYEQYF
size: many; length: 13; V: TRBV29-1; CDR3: CSEGTGGYNEQFF
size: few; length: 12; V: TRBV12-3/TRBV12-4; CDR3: CASSSGRRGAFF
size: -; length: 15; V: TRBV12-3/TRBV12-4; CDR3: CASRRTSGVYNEQFF
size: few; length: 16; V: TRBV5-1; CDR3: CASSFLKRGDTDTQYF
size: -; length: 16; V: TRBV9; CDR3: CASSFTSGRAGDEQFF
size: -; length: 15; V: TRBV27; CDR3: CASRLLAGGPYEQYF
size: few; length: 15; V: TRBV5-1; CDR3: CASSLFLIGTDTQYF
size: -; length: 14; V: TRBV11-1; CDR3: CASSPGTPMDTQYF
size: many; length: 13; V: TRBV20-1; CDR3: CSARMRRWTEAFF
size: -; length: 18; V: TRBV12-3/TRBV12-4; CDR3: CASTTPGREGYHTDTQYF
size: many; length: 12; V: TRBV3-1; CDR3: CASSQDLRGYTF
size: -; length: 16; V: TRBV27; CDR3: CASQASLSRPHNEQFF
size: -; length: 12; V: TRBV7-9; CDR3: CASSSNRIEQYF
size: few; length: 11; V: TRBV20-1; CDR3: CSAFSGETQYF
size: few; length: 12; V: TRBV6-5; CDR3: CATGTTGKKLFF
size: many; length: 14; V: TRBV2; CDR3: CASLESGAGSPLHF
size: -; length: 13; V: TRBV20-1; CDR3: CSASTGRVDTQYF
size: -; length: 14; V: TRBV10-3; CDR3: CAIRPSGTDGELFF
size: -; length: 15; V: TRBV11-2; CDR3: CASSYLPQGAKGYTF
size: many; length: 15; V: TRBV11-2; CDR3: CASSLRGWAPYEQYF
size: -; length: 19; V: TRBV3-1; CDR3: CASSQGRWRESGSTDTQYF
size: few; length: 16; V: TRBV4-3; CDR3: CASSPGGVTFQETQYF
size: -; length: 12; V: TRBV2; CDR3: CASRGLTEKLFF
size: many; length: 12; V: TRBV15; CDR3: CATSRRGSEAFF
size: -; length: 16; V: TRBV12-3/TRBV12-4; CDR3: CASSLALGAPPYEQYF